Sequencing of this T cell receptor beta chain was carried out in a study of identical twins. Template switching supplied a universal primer site; unique molecular identifiers were carried on the cDNA. From the 5' RACE reads, TCRdb called clonotypes with MiXCR, one entry per CDR3 protein. Altogether approximately 490,000 distinct CDR3 sequences are present, more than 20% being singletons, with the ten largest covering around 0.47%. A further study also used this sample, focusing on yellow fever vaccine responses in identical twins.

The sequencing sample was made of CD4+ T cells sorted from blood. This receptor was obtained from a woman between 18 and 29 years old in good health.

DNA for the CDR3: TGCGCCAGCAGCTCCCGGGACAGGGGGCTGAGGGAGCAGTTCTTC. Its translation: CASSSRDRGLREQFF. The chain recombines TRBV5-1 with TRBJ2-1, with 12 positions matching TRBD1. The germline V gene encodes CDR1 SGHRS and CDR2 YFSETQ. The V segment lost 3 bases and the J segment 10 bases; nucleotides outside the gene matches: 8. This CDR3 is built from 15 residues. Drawing the rest from reference TRBV5-1 and TRBJ2-1, the complete variable domain is KAGVTQTPRYLIKTRGQQVTLSCSPISGHRSVSWYQQTPGQGLQFLFEYFSETQRNKGNFPGRFSGRQFSNSRSEMNVSTLELGDSALYLCASSSRDRGLREQFFGPGTRLTVL.